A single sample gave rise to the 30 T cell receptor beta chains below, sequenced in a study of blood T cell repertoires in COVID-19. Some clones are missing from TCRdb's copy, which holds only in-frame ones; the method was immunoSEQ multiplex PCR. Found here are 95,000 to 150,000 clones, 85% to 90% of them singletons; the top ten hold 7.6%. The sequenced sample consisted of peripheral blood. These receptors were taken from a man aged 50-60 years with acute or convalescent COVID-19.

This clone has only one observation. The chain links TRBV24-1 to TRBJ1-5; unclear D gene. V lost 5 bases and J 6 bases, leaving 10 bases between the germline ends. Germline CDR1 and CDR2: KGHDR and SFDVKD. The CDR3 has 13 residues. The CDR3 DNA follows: TGTGCCACCAGTGTCTCTGGGAGTCAGCCCCAGCATTTT. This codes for CATSVSGSQPQHF.

As DNA, the CDR3 is TGTGCCAGCAGCCAGAGACAGAGTGTGAACACTGAAGCTTTCTTT. Its translation is CASSQRQSVNTEAFF. The chain combines TRBV14 with TRBJ1-1; a possible D gene is TRBD1 (5 bases). Germline CDR1 SGHDN, CDR2 FVKESK. The CDR3 extends over 15 amino acids. V lost 3 bases to trimming and J lost 0 bases, with 11 bases between them.

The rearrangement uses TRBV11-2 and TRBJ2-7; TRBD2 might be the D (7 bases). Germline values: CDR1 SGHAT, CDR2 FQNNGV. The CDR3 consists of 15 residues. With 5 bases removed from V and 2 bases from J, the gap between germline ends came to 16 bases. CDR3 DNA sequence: TGTGCCAGCAGCCTTTCAGGGGAGGGGACCTACGAGCAGTACTTC. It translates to CASSLSGEGTYEQYF.

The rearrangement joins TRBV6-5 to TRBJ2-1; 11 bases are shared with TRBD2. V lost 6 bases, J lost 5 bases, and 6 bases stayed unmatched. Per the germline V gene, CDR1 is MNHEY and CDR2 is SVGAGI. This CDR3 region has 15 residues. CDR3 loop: CASSRLAGKNNEQFF. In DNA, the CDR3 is TGTGCCAGCAGCCGACTAGCGGGAAAAAACAATGAGCAGTTCTTC.

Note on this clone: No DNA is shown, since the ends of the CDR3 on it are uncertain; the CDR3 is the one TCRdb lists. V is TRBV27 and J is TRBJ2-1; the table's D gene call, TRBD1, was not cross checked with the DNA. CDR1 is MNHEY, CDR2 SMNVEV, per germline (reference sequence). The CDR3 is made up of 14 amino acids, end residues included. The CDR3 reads CASSSDVPYNEQFF.

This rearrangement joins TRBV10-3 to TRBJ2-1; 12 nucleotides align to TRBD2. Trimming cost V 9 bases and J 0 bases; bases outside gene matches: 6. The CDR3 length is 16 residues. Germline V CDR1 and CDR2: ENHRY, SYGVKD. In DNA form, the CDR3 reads TGTGCCATGGGGACTAGCGGGCCTAGCTCCTACAATGAGCAGTTCTTC. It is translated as CAMGTSGPSSYNEQFF.

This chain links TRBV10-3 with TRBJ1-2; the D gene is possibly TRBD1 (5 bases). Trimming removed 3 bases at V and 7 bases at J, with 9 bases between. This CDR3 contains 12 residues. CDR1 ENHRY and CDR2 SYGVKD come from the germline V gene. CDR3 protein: CAISEVTVGYTF. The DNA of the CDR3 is TGTGCCATCAGTGAAGTGACAGTTGGCTACACCTTC.

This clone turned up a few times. DNA for the CDR3: TGTGCCAGCAGCTTGGACTACGACGAGCAGTACTTC. This sequence encodes CASSLDYDEQYF. This chain links TRBV5-4 with TRBJ2-7; D gene uncertain. Germline V gene sequence: CDR1 SGHNT, CDR2 YYREEE (reference sequence). CDR3 size: 12 residues. The germline V and J ends were trimmed by 0 bases and 5 bases, with 6 bases remaining between them.

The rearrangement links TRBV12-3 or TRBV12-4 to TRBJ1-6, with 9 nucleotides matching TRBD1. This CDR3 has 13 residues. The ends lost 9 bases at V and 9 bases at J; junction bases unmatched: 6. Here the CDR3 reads CASCGDRASPLHF. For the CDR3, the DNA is TGTGCCAGTTGTGGGGACAGGGCTTCACCCCTCCACTTT.

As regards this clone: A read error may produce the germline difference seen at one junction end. The chain's CDR3 is CASTIRLAANYEQYF. For the CDR3, the DNA is TGTGCCAGTACTATAAGACTAGCGGCCAACTACGAGCAGTACTTC. V and J are TRBV19 and TRBJ2-7; 9 bases agree with TRBD2. Germline V gene data show CDR1 as LNHDA and CDR2 as SQIVND (reference sequence). This CDR3 is built from 15 residues.

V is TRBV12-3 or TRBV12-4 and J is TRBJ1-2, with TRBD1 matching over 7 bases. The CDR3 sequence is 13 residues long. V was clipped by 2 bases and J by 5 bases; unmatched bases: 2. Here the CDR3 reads CASSLMGQYGYTF. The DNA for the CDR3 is TGTGCCAGCAGTTTAATGGGACAGTATGGCTACACCTTC.

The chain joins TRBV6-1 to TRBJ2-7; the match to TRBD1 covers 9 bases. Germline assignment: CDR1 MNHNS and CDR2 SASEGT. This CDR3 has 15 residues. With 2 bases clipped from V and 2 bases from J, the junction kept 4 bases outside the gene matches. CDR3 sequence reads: CASSESGTGTYEQYF. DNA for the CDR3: TGTGCCAGCAGTGAATCAGGGACAGGGACCTACGAGCAGTACTTC.

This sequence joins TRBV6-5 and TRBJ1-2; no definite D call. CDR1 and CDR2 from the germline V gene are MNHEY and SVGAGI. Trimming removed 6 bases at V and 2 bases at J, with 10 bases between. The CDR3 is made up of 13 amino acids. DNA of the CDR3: TGTGCCAGCAGCATCACCCAGAACTATGGCTACACCTTC. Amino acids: CASSITQNYGYTF.

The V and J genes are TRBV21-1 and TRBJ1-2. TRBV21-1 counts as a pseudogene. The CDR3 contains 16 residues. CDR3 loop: CASSKDGRPRFYGYTF. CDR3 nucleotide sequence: TGTGCCAGCAGCAAAGATGGGAGACCCCGCTTCTATGGCTACACCTTC.

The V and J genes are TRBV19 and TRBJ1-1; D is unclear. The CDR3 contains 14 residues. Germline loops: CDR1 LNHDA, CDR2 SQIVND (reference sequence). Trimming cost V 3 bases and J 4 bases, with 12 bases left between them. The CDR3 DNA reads TGTGCCAGTAGTATTGAGAGGGTTGGCACTGAAGCTTTCTTT. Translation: CASSIERVGTEAFF.

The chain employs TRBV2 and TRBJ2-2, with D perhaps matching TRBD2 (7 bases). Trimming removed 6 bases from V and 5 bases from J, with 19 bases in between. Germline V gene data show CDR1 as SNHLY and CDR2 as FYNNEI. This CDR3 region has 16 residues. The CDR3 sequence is CASSPLRGAVTGELFF. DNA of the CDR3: TGTGCCAGCAGCCCATTACGGGGGGCGGTAACCGGGGAGCTGTTTTTT.

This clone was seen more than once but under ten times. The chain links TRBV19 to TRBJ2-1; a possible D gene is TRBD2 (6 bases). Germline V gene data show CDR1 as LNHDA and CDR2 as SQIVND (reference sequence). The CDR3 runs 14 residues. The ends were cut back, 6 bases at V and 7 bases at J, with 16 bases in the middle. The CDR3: CASSQMGGRNEQFF. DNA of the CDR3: TGTGCCAGTAGCCAGATGGGGGGAAGGAATGAGCAGTTCTTC. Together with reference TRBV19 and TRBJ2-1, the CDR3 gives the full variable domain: DGGITQSPKYLFRKEGQNVTLSCEQNLNHDAMYWYRQDPGQGLRLIYYSQIVNDFQKGDIAEGYSVSREKKESFPLTVTSAQKNPTAFYLCASSQMGGRNEQFFGPGTRLTVL.

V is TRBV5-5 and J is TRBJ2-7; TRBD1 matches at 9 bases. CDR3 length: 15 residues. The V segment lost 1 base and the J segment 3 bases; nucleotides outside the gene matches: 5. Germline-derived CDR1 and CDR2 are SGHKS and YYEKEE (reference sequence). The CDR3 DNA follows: TGTGCCAGCAGCTTGTACCCGACAGGGGGCTACGAGCAGTACTTC. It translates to CASSLYPTGGYEQYF.

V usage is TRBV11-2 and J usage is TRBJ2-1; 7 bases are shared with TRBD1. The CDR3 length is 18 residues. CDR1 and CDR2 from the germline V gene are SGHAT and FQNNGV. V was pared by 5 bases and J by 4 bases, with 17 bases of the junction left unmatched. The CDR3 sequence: CASSRPRGQLGRYNEQFF. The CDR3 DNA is TGTGCCAGCAGCCGCCCCAGGGGACAGTTGGGGCGGTACAATGAGCAGTTCTTC. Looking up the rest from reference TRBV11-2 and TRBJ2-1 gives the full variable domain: EAGVAQSPRYKIIEKRQSVAFWCNPISGHATLYWYQQILGQGPKLLIQFQNNGVVDDSQLPKDRFSAERLKGVDSTLKIQPAKLEDSAVYLCASSRPRGQLGRYNEQFFGPGTRLTVL.

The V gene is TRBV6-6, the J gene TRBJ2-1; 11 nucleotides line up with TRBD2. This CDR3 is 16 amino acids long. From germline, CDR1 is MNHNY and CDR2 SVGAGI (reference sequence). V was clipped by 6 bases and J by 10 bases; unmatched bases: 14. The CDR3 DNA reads TGTGCCAGCAGCCCAACGACTAGCGGGGAACCGTTAGAGCAGTTCTTC. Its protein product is CASSPTTSGEPLEQFF.

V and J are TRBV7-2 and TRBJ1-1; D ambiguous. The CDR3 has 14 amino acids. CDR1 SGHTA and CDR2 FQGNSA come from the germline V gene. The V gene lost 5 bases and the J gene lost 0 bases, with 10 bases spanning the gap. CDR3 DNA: TGTGCCAGCAGCCAACAGACCGTGAACACTGAAGCTTTCTTT. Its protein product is CASSQQTVNTEAFF.

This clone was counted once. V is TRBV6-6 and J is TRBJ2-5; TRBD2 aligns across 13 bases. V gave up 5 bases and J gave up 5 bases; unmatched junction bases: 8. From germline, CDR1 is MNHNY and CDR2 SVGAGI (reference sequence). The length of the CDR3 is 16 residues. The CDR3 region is CASSKLAGGPVETQYF. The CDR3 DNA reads TGTGCCAGCAGTAAACTAGCGGGAGGGCCTGTGGAGACCCAGTACTTC.

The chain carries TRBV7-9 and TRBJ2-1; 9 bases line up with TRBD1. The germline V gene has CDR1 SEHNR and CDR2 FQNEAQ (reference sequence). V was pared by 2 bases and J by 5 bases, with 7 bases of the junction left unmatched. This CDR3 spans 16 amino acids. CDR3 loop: CASSLSTGGRDNEQFF. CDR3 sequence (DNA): TGTGCCAGCAGCTTAAGCACAGGGGGCAGGGACAATGAGCAGTTCTTC.

The CDR3 nucleotides read TGTGCCACCAGTCTTGGGACGAGGGGGAATCGCGATGAGCAGTTCTTC. Its protein product is CATSLGTRGNRDEQFF. The rearrangement uses TRBV24-1 and TRBJ2-1, with D tentatively TRBD1 (6 bases). The CDR3 length is 16 residues. Germline CDR1 KGHDR, CDR2 SFDVKD. The V end lost 6 bases, the J end lost 8 bases, and 22 bases lay between the germline ends.

The CDR3 loop reads CASSFLGTSGYEQYF. CDR3 nucleotide sequence: TGTGCCAGCAGCTTTCTCGGGACTAGCGGCTACGAGCAGTACTTC. This sequence joins TRBV11-2 and TRBJ2-7, with TRBD2 matching 11 bases. The CDR3 totals 15 residues. V lost 3 bases and J lost 3; bases outside the gene matches: 4. From germline, CDR1 is SGHAT and CDR2 FQNNGV.

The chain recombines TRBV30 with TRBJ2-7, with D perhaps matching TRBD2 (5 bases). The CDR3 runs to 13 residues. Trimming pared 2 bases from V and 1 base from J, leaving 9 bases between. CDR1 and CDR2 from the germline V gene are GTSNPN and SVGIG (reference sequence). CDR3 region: CAWSRGQSYEQYF. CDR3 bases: TGTGCCTGGAGTCGCGGGCAGTCCTACGAGCAGTACTTC.

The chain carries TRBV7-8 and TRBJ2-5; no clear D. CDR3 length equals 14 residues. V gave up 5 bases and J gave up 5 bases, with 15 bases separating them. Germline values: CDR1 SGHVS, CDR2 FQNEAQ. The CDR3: CASSVPHRKETQYF. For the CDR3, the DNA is TGTGCCAGCAGCGTCCCTCATAGAAAGGAGACCCAGTACTTC.

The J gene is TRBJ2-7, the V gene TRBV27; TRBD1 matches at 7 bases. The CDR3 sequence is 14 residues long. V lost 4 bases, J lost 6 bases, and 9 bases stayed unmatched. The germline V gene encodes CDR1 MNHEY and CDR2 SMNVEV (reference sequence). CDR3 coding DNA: TGTGCCAGCAGTTGGGACAGTCTAGGCACCGAGCAGTACTTC. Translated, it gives CASSWDSLGTEQYF.

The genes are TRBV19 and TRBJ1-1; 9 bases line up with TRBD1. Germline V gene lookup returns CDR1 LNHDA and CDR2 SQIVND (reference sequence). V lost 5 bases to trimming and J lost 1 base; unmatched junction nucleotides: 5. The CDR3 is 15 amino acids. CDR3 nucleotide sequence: TGTGCCAGTAGTCCCTGGACAGGGGCGAACACTGAAGCTTTCTTT. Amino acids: CASSPWTGANTEAFF.

CDR3 nucleotides: TGTGCCAGCAGCTCAACCTCTGGAGCCCTCACAGATACGCAGTATTTT. Protein product: CASSSTSGALTDTQYF. The V call is TRBV11-2, the J call TRBJ2-3; no clear D gene. Trimming pared 4 bases from V and 2 bases from J, leaving 16 bases between. There are 16 residues in the CDR3. Germline CDR1 is SGHAT and CDR2 is FQNNGV.